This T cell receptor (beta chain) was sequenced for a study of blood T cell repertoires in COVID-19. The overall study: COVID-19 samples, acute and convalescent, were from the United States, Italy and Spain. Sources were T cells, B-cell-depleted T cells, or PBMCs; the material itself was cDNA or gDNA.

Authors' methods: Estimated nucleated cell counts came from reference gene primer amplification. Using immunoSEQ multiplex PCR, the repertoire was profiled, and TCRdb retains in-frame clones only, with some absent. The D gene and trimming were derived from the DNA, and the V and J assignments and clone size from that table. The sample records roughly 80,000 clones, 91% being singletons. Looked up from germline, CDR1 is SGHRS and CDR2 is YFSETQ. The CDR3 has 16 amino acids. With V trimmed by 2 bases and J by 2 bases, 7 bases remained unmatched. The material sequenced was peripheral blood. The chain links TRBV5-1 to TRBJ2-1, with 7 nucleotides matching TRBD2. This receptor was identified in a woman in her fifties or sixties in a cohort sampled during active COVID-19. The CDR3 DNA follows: TGCGCCAGCAGCTTACAACGCGGGGGAACCTACAATGAGCAGTTCTTC. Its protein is CASSLQRGGTYNEQFF.